These 5 T cell receptor beta chains came from one sample sequenced in a study of cytomegalovirus exposure and HLA in healthy donors. PCR primers comprised 60 Vbeta and 13 Jbeta primers. Clones were sequenced by immunoSEQ multiplex PCR, and TCRdb holds only the in-frame ones, with some missing. The profile shows roughly 130,000 clones, roughly three quarters of them singletons. Sequencing was performed on PBMCs. The receptor source for this set is a man aged 18 to 30 in good health and CMV-seronegative.

A few counts support this clone. Other DNA sequences within the sample encode an identical CDR3. The chain has TRBV9 and TRBJ2-3; no firm D call. The V end was cut by 0 bases, the J end by 4 bases, with 6 bases between. Germline V gene sequence: CDR1 SGDLS, CDR2 YYNGEE. The CDR3 extends over 13 amino acids. This CDR3 is CASSVAVPDTQYF. The CDR3 nucleotides are TGTGCCAGCAGCGTAGCGGTGCCAGATACGCAGTATTTT.

V gene TRBV5-6 combines with J gene TRBJ2-5, with a tentative D call TRBD2 (5 bases). The end of the DNA fits TRBJ2-7 better, so the J call may be wrong. The CDR3 extends over 15 amino acids. Looked up from germline, CDR1 is SGHDT and CDR2 is YYEEEE. The CDR3 DNA sequence: TGTGCCAGCAGCTTGGCCAGGTTACGGGGTTACGAGCAGTACTTC. Translated, it gives CASSLARLRGYEQYF.

This chain connects TRBV28 to TRBJ1-5; D unresolved. Trimming cost V 6 bases and J 5 bases, with 8 bases left between them. This CDR3 has 12 residues. Per the germline V gene, CDR1 is MDHEN and CDR2 is SYDVKM. The CDR3 nucleotides read TGTGCCAGCAGGAACGGGGATCAGCCCCAGCATTTT. Amino acid sequence: CASRNGDQPQHF.

The J gene is TRBJ1-2, the V gene TRBV2; 8 nucleotides line up with TRBD1. Per the germline V gene, CDR1 is SNHLY and CDR2 is FYNNEI. V shed 7 bases, J shed 5 bases, and the junction held 9 bases outside the gene matches. The CDR3 length is 14 residues. The CDR3 coding sequence is TGTGCCAGCACCAGACAGGGGTTACCATATGGCTACACCTTC. Translated: CASTRQGLPYGYTF.

The chain carries TRBV6-6 and TRBJ2-5; 9 bases fit TRBD2. The CDR3 extends over 16 amino acids. The ends lost 4 bases at V and 5 bases at J; junction bases unmatched: 11. In germline, CDR1 is MNHNY, CDR2 SVGAGI (reference sequence). The CDR3 loop is CASSSHRRLAVETQYF. The CDR3 DNA reads as TGTGCCAGCAGTTCTCATCGCCGACTAGCGGTTGAGACCCAGTACTTC.